Below are 8 T cell receptor beta chains sequenced from a single sample in a study of early T cells in non-severe SARS-CoV-2 infection (dated by TCRdb to the early 2020s). Receptor amplification or capture employed 5' RACE. Data came from a NextSeq 500. TCRdb handled the public reads itself, with Q25 trimming in fastp and clone calling in MiXCR, and kept productive beta chains. All rows with the same CDR3 protein become a single entry with the most common DNA and genes. Across this sample there are under 95,000 distinct CDR3 sequences, with over 9.5% seen only once. About 3.5% of the sample is taken by the ten largest. The sequenced sample was whole blood. The receptors were gathered from an adult who was a healthcare worker with PCR-confirmed SARS-CoV-2 infection or an uninfected control (not recorded which).

Comment on this clonotype: A much larger clone differs from this one at a single base, so this may be a read error. V gene TRBV19 combines with J gene TRBJ2-7; D might be TRBD2 (6 bases). This CDR3 spans 16 amino acids. CDR1 is LNHDA and CDR2 is SQIVND in the germline V gene (reference sequence). The V and J ends lost 5 bases and 0 bases respectively, with 17 bases between them. CDR3 region: CASSQDGGSSSYEQYF. The CDR3 DNA reads TGTGCCAGTAGTCAGGACGGGGGTTCGAGCTCCTACGAGCAGTACTTC.

This clonotype is labeled medium-sized (0.01 to 0.1%). The chain links TRBV7-9 to TRBJ1-5; D is possibly TRBD1 (5 bases). With 5 bases removed from V and 4 bases from J, the gap between germline ends came to 15 bases. This CDR3 comprises 15 residues. Germline V gives CDR1 SEHNR, CDR2 FQNEAQ (reference sequence). DNA for the CDR3: TGTGCCAGCAGCCTGACAGCGGCGGGAAATCAGCCCCAGCATTTT. Translating gives CASSLTAAGNQPQHF. Full variable domain (missing parts from reference TRBV7-9 and TRBJ1-5): DTGVSQNPRHKITKRGQNVTFRCDPISEHNRLYWYRQTLGQGPEFLTYFQNEAQLEKSRLLSDRFSAERPKGSFSTLEIQRTEQGDSAMYLCASSLTAAGNQPQHFGDGTRLSIL.

CDR3 sequence: CASSTNTGGRRTEAFF. The CDR3 region has the DNA TGTGCCAGCAGCACGAACACCGGGGGCAGGAGGACTGAAGCTTTCTTT. V and J are TRBV3-1 and TRBJ1-1; D may be TRBD1 (6 bases). The ends were cut back, 5 bases at V and 5 bases at J, with 21 bases in the middle. The CDR3 extends over 16 amino acids. In germline, CDR1 is LGHDT, CDR2 YNNKEL (reference sequence).

V and J are TRBV11-1 and TRBJ2-1; the match to TRBD1 covers 9 bases. Germline V gene sequence: CDR1 SGHAT, CDR2 FQDESV (reference sequence). The CDR3 has 15 residues. Losses at the gene ends were 5 bases for V and 9 bases for J; bases not matched to a gene: 11. CDR3: CASSPWTGEYGEQFF. As DNA, the CDR3 is TGTGCCAGCAGCCCGTGGACAGGGGAGTATGGTGAGCAGTTCTTC.

This clonotype was recorded many times. The CDR3 DNA is TGTGCCAGCAGCTTGGGTAGGGGCGAGCAGTTCTTC. This encodes CASSLGRGEQFF. This chain uses TRBV7-3 with TRBJ2-1; D might be TRBD1 (5 bases). The CDR3 sequence is 12 residues long. V dropped 3 bases and J dropped 10 bases, with 10 bases sitting between them. In germline, CDR1 is SGHTA, CDR2 FQGTGA.

A few counts support this clonotype. The chain joins TRBV14 to TRBJ2-2; tentatively, D is TRBD2 (6 bases). Germline loops: CDR1 SGHDN, CDR2 FVKESK. The CDR3 is made up of 15 amino acids. V was trimmed by 4 bases and J by 6 bases, leaving 15 bases between them. Here the CDR3 DNA reads TGTGCCAGCAGCCCTCGATGGGAGGTGGCCGGGGAGCTGTTTTTT. It codes for CASSPRWEVAGELFF.

The chain joins TRBV6-1 to TRBJ1-3; D uncertain. The V end was cut by 6 bases, the J end by 0 bases, with 9 bases between. The V gene's germline CDR1 is MNHNS and CDR2 SASEGT. The CDR3 length is 14 residues. The CDR3 DNA follows: TGTGCCAGCAGGGGCGGGATCTCTGGAAACACCATATATTTT. Its translation: CASRGGISGNTIYF.

Many counts were recorded for this clonotype. The chain carries TRBV2 and TRBJ1-5; no clear D gene. The CDR3 covers 14 residues. V dropped 3 bases and J dropped 4 bases, with 10 bases sitting between them. Germline V CDR1 and CDR2: SNHLY, FYNNEI. CDR3 region: CASSEFTRNQPQHF. The CDR3 DNA reads as TGTGCCAGCAGTGAGTTCACGAGGAATCAGCCCCAGCATTTT.